Presented here are 20 T cell receptor beta chains from one specimen sequenced in a study of identifying expanded T cells in peripheral blood. TCRdb's table, derived via immunoSEQ multiplex PCR, lists solely in-frame clones and lacks some. The sample lists 50,000 to 65,000 clones; roughly nine tenths were seen once. Sequencing was carried out using blood. The source is a person between 18 and 75 years old in good health.

The V gene is TRBV11-3, the J gene TRBJ2-2, with TRBD1 matching 7 bases. The CDR3 is 15 residues long. Trimming took 5 bases from V and 4 from J; bases not matched to a gene: 7. Germline CDR1 is SGHNT and CDR2 is YENEEA. The CDR3 sequence: CASSPRQGSTGELFF. CDR3 bases: TGTGCCAGCAGCCCCCGACAGGGTTCCACCGGGGAGCTGTTTTTT.

This clone appeared a single time. The CDR3 nucleotides are TGTGCCAGCAGTTTAGGGACAGGGACAGATACGCAGTATTTT. Protein sequence: CASSLGTGTDTQYF. V and J are TRBV27 and TRBJ2-3, with 9 bases identical to TRBD1. The trim removed 2 bases at V and 3 bases at J, leaving 0 bases unmatched. CDR1 is MNHEY and CDR2 is SMNVEV in the germline V gene (reference sequence). The CDR3 is made up of 14 amino acids.

In this sample, this clone turned up once. This CDR3 is also generated by other DNA sequences in the sample. The chain is built from TRBV5-1 and TRBJ2-7; D unclear. The V gene lost 0 bases and the J gene lost 1 base, with 8 bases spanning the gap. This CDR3 has 14 residues. Germline CDR1 SGHRS, CDR2 YFSETQ. CDR3 sequence (DNA): TGCGCCAGCAGCTTGGGGTTCGATTCCTACGAGCAGTACTTC. This translates into CASSLGFDSYEQYF.

The gene calls are TRBV4-3 and TRBJ2-5, with D perhaps matching TRBD2 (5 bases). Germline V gives CDR1 LGHNA, CDR2 YSLEER. This CDR3 has 16 residues. V gave up 1 base and J gave up 4 bases, with 16 bases separating them. The CDR3 DNA reads TGCGCCAGCAGCCAAGTGGCCGGGGATCGAGGAGAGACCCAGTACTTC. Protein: CASSQVAGDRGETQYF.

This chain uses TRBV5-4 with TRBJ2-2; D might be TRBD1 (7 bases). Trimming cost V 1 base and J 3 bases, with 19 bases left between them. Germline V CDR1 and CDR2: SGHNT, YYREEE (reference sequence). CDR3 size: 18 residues. CDR3 sequence: CASSLPGSGGRDTGELFF. The CDR3 nucleotides are TGTGCCAGCAGCTTGCCGGGGTCAGGGGGGAGAGACACCGGGGAGCTGTTTTTT.

The chain carries TRBV11-2 and TRBJ1-6; D remains unclear. The CDR3 is 14 amino acids. Trimming stripped 6 bases from V and 7 bases from J, with 13 bases between. Germline V gene sequence: CDR1 SGHAT, CDR2 FQNNGV. The CDR3 loop reads CASRKTELNSPLHF. The CDR3 DNA is TGTGCCAGCAGGAAGACCGAATTGAATTCACCCCTCCACTTT. The full variable domain, in which reference TRBV11-2 and TRBJ1-6 provide the parts outside the CDR3, is EAGVAQSPRYKIIEKRQSVAFWCNPISGHATLYWYQQILGQGPKLLIQFQNNGVVDDSQLPKDRFSAERLKGVDSTLKIQPAKLEDSAVYLCASRKTELNSPLHFGNGTRLTVT.

The genes are TRBV18 and TRBJ2-1; perhaps TRBD1 as D (7 bases). CDR1 is KGHSH and CDR2 is LQKENI in the germline V gene. The CDR3 length is 14 residues. V was cut by 6 bases and J by 6 bases, with 15 bases left in between. The chain's CDR3 is CASSPQGGLNEQFF. Here the CDR3 DNA reads TGTGCCAGCTCGCCGCAGGGGGGTCTCAATGAGCAGTTCTTC.

The J gene is TRBJ2-5, the V gene TRBV6-6; tentative D call: TRBD2 (6 bases). Trimming stripped 2 bases from V and 1 base from J, with 11 bases between. Germline CDR1 MNHNY, CDR2 SVGAGI (reference sequence). The CDR3 totals 15 residues. The CDR3 spells CASSYAAEGQETQYF. CDR3 bases: TGTGCCAGCAGTTACGCGGCGGAGGGCCAAGAGACCCAGTACTTC.

The CDR3 coding sequence is TGTGCCAGCAGTGAAGGGAGCGTCGCCTACAATGAGCAGTTCTTC. Amino acids: CASSEGSVAYNEQFF. This sequence joins TRBV2 and TRBJ2-1, with D unclear. Trimming pared 1 base from V and 2 bases from J, leaving 9 bases between. CDR1 is SNHLY and CDR2 is FYNNEI in the germline V gene. The CDR3 is 15 amino acids.

The V gene is TRBV6-4, the J gene TRBJ1-2, with 9 nucleotides matching TRBD1. The length of the CDR3 is 13 residues. CDR1 is MRHNA and CDR2 is SNTAGT in the germline V gene. Trimming cost V 0 bases and J 7 bases; bases outside gene matches: 0. The CDR3 bases are TGTGCCAGCAGTGACTCGGACAGGGGTGGCTACACCTTC. It specifies CASSDSDRGGYTF.

J is TRBJ2-2 and V is TRBV6-1; D is perhaps TRBD1 (7 bases). V lost 8 bases, J lost 3 bases, and 13 bases lay in between. Per germline, CDR1 MNHNS and CDR2 SASEGT. The CDR3 sequence is 14 residues long. As DNA, the CDR3 is TGTGCCAGCCGAAGCAGGGGGGACACCGGGGAGCTGTTTTTT. This translates into CASRSRGDTGELFF.

The CDR3 sequence: CASRRVTEAFF. For the CDR3, the DNA is TGTGCCAGCAGAAGGGTCACTGAAGCTTTCTTT. V is TRBV28 and J is TRBJ1-1; D is undetermined. CDR1 is MDHEN and CDR2 is SYDVKM in the germline V gene. The CDR3 loop spans 11 amino acids. V was cut by 6 bases and J by 4 bases, with 6 bases left in between.

Here the CDR3 reads CASSLEHNTEAFF. The CDR3, as DNA: TGTGCCAGCAGCTTAGAACACAACACTGAAGCTTTCTTT. The chain carries TRBV7-2 and TRBJ1-1; D is undetermined. The CDR3 covers 13 residues. CDR1 and CDR2 (germline): SGHTA, FQGNSA. Trimming took 1 base from V and 2 from J, leaving 5 bases between them.

This chain uses TRBV19 with TRBJ1-1, with TRBD1 identical over 10 bases. CDR1 LNHDA and CDR2 SQIVND come from the germline V gene (reference sequence). The CDR3 sequence is 14 residues long. The J segment lost 5 bases and the V segment lost 6 bases, leaving 6 bases of the junction unmatched. The CDR3 nucleotides read TGTGCCAGTAGCAGGGACAGGGGAAGGACTGAAGCTTTCTTT. Protein product: CASSRDRGRTEAFF.

This rearrangement joins TRBV2 to TRBJ1-2; tentatively, D is TRBD1 (5 bases). This CDR3 is 16 amino acids long. Trimming pared 0 bases from V and 5 bases from J, leaving 16 bases between. In germline, CDR1 is SNHLY, CDR2 FYNNEI. CDR3 nucleotides: TGTGCCAGCAGTGAAGCGCCTACGGGGGGTTTATATGGCTACACCTTC. Translation gives CASSEAPTGGLYGYTF.

CDR3 protein: CASSSSLGEQFF. The CDR3 nucleotides read TGTGCCAGCAGCTCGTCGTTGGGTGAGCAGTTCTTC. This sequence joins TRBV5-6 and TRBJ2-1; no definite D call. This CDR3 contains 12 residues. Trimming removed 3 bases from V and 9 bases from J, with 10 bases in between. The germline gives CDR1 SGHDT, CDR2 YYEEEE.

CDR3 region: CASSPLGRESHGYTF. The CDR3 DNA reads TGTGCCAGCAGCCCTCTGGGAAGGGAATCTCATGGCTACACCTTC. The V and J genes are TRBV6-5 and TRBJ1-2; D unresolved. The CDR3 totals 15 residues. Looked up from germline, CDR1 is MNHEY and CDR2 is SVGAGI. V was cut by 6 bases and J by 6 bases, with 20 bases left in between.

This clone was seen once. CDR3 region: CATSPADPYEQYF. In DNA form, the CDR3 reads TGTGCCACATCCCCAGCGGACCCCTACGAGCAGTACTTC. J is TRBJ2-7 and V is TRBV6-6; tentative D call: TRBD2 (5 bases). Trimming took 10 bases from V and 2 from J, leaving 15 bases between them. CDR3 size: 13 residues. Germline-derived CDR1 and CDR2 are MNHNY and SVGAGI (reference sequence).

The chain employs TRBV29-1 and TRBJ2-2, with 10 positions matching TRBD2. Germline V gene sequence: CDR1 SQVTM, CDR2 ANQGSEA. V was pared by 1 base and J by 5 bases, with 4 bases of the junction left unmatched. This CDR3 has 15 amino acids. CDR3 nucleotides: TGCAGCGTTGAAGGGACTAGCGGTCAAACCGGGGAGCTGTTTTTT. This translates into CSVEGTSGQTGELFF.

V gene TRBV11-3 combines with J gene TRBJ1-1, with D perhaps matching TRBD1 (5 bases). Trimming took 5 bases from V and 5 from J, leaving 12 bases between them. CDR3 length: 13 amino acids. Germline assignment: CDR1 SGHNT and CDR2 YENEEA. The CDR3 DNA reads as TGTGCCAGCAGCCGACGTGGGGGGACTGAAGCTTTCTTT. Its protein is CASSRRGGTEAFF.